The T cell receptor (beta chain) under discussion was sequenced for a study of post-analysis software for immune sequencing data (dated by TCRdb to between 2014 and 2017). Regarding the study in general: Disease courses on record covered relapsing-remitting, secondary progressive and progressive-relapsing multiple sclerosis, though some patients had no subtype annotation. The patient repertoires were compared against 11 previously published healthy control repertoires obtained from donors aged about 6 to 26 years. A subset of samples was prepared in parallel using single-end sample barcoding, then pooled and co-amplified after Illumina adapter ligation. Results the study describes overall, beyond this receptor: Significantly lower normalized Chao1 diversity was found in multiple sclerosis patients than in controls, suggesting substantial peripheral T-cell clonal expansion. Significantly higher frequencies in patients than in controls were found for about five TRBV segments, including TRBV5-6, TRBV5-1 and TRBV20-1. The multiple sclerosis patient group was slightly younger than the control group. Strong co-clustering of samples prepared in the same batch was shown by direct clustering with F measure, prompting a batch-effect correction.

The library was made by PCR. TCRdb names Illumina HiSeq 2500 as the instrument used. To reduce PCR and sequencing biases, unique molecular identifiers were built into the TCR beta cDNA libraries. Some 500,000 cDNA molecules were obtained per 1 to 10 million input T cells, so each molecule approximated one T cell. The same protocol used for the earlier healthy control dataset was applied to prepare and sequence the patient libraries. Within a given batch, samples were prepared together, multiplexed and sequenced on the same HiSeq lane. Turning to the authors' computational methods: Raw barcoded reads were processed with MIGEC, and single-read molecular identifier groups were discarded before consensus assembly and CDR3 extraction. Clonotype tables were post-analysed with VDJtools, and diversity was normalized by down-sampling all datasets to the smallest sample size. Repertoire overlap clustering matched CDR3 amino acid but not nucleotide sequences to correct batch-related cross-sample contamination. The raw public data were reprocessed by TCRdb itself: fastp quality trimming at Q25, MiXCR clonotype calling, in-frame beta chains only. For every CDR3 protein sequence, its rows merge into one entry that carries the most common genes and DNA. In this record, the V and J calls reflect TCRdb's handling and not the investigators' own analysis. The sample table holds about 400,000 distinct CDR3 sequences, of which roughly 38% were seen once. The ten largest account for roughly 12% of the sample.

For this clonotype: Its antigen is still unknown. One base away there is no much larger clone; base qualities are not given.

To demonstrate the VDJtools post-analysis software, the study profiled TCR beta repertoires from the peripheral blood of about 13 young patients with multiple sclerosis. The multiple sclerosis patients were children and adolescents ranging in age from roughly 6 to 16 years. Measured from the cysteine to the phenylalanine, the CDR3 is 17 residues long. The only DNA kept is the CDR3, 51 bases in frame from the first base. Trimmed from V: 5 bases; trimmed from J: 0 bases; junction bases lacking a gene match: 5. The germline V gene encodes CDR1 DFQATT and CDR2 SNEGSKA (reference sequence). This chain joins TRBV20-1 to TRBJ2-1; 15 bases in the junction line up with TRBD2. This receptor was taken from a girl aged 5-17 years with multiple sclerosis. Sequenced sample: blood. The DNA is TGCAGTGCTGCCCCGGGACTAGCGGGGGGCTCCTACAATGAGCAGTTCTTC. Translated, it gives CSAAPGLAGGSYNEQFF.